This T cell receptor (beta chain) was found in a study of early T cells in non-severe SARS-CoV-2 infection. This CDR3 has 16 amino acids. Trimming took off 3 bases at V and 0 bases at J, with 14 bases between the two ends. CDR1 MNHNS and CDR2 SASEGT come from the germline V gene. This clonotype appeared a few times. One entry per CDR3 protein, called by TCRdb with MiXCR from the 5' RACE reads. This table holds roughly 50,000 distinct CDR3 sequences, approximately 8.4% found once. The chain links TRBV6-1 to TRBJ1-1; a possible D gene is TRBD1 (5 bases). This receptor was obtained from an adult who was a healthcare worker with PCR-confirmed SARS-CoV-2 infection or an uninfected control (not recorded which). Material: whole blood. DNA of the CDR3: TGTGCCAGCAGTGACTGGGACCGACCCATGAACACTGAAGCTTTCTTT. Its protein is CASSDWDRPMNTEAFF.